The source of this T cell receptor (beta chain) is a study of cytomegalovirus exposure and HLA in healthy donors. Study as a whole: Researchers previously reported finding some 110 million unique TCR beta sequences from about 170 million T cells.

A word on this clone: What it binds is unknown.

Study-level points and caveats: Versus the approximately 700-donor mean, an Asian-associated ancestry cluster reportedly showed fewer N-insertions in a later analysis.

The PCR had 60 Vbeta and 13 Jbeta primers. Clones were read by immunoSEQ multiplex PCR, and TCRdb kept only the in-frame ones, dropping some. The repertoire holds 150,000 to 200,000 clones, more than 65% seen once, with 3.4% in the top ten. The CDR3 runs 14 residues. Germline loops: CDR1 SGHRS, CDR2 YFSETQ. Trimming pared 0 bases from V and 7 bases from J, leaving 8 bases between. Sequencing used PBMCs. This chain connects TRBV5-1 to TRBJ1-6; a weak D match, TRBD1 (6 bases). This TCR came from a man aged 35 to 55 in good health and CMV-seropositive. The CDR3 coding sequence is TGCGCCAGCAGCTTGGCAGGGGTCAATTCACCCCTCCACTTT. Translating it yields CASSLAGVNSPLHF.